These 25 T cell receptor beta chains share one sample of origin, sequenced in a study of blood T cell repertoires in COVID-19. Some clones are missing from TCRdb's copy, which holds only in-frame ones; the method was immunoSEQ multiplex PCR. The sample gives a few hundred thousand clones, 87% of which show up once; approximately 6% is in the top ten. The sample taken for sequencing was PBMCs or T cells enriched from blood (not recorded which). These receptors were obtained from a woman aged 25 to 39 who had recovered from COVID-19.

V and J are TRBV29-1 and TRBJ1-3, with 10 bases lining up with TRBD1. The V gene end was trimmed by 7 bases and the J gene end by 3 bases; junction bases not matched to a gene: 6. CDR3 size: 14 residues. Germline CDR1 SQVTM, CDR2 ANQGSEA. The CDR3, as DNA: TGCAGCGCGGCTGGGACAGGGGATGGAAACACCATATATTTT. Residues: CSAAGTGDGNTIYF.

Only one count was recorded for this clone. V is TRBV29-1 and J is TRBJ1-2, with a tentative D call TRBD1 (6 bases). The V gene's germline CDR1 is SQVTM and CDR2 ANQGSEA. V was shortened by 7 bases and J by 4 bases, with 16 bases between the two germline ends. The CDR3 is 13 amino acids. As DNA, the CDR3 is TGCAGCGCGCTGACAGCGGACAGCTATGGCTACACCTTC. Translation gives CSALTADSYGYTF. Filled out from reference TRBV29-1 and TRBJ1-2, the complete variable domain reads SAVISQKPSRDICQRGTSLTIQCQVDSQVTMMFWYRQQPGQSLTLIATANQGSEATYESGFVIDKFPISRPNLTFSTLTVSNMSPEDSSIYLCSALTADSYGYTFGSGTRLTVV.

The chain combines TRBV28 with TRBJ1-2; no clear D. The CDR3 is 14 amino acids. V was trimmed by 8 bases and J by 2 bases, leaving 15 bases between them. Germline CDR1 reads MDHEN; CDR2 reads SYDVKM. The CDR3 DNA reads as TGTGCCAGCGGCCTCGGGCGGGGAAACTATGGCTACACCTTC. Protein product: CASGLGRGNYGYTF.

The CDR3 reads CASSTWDREAGSPLHF. The CDR3 region has the DNA TGTGCCAGCAGCACTTGGGACAGGGAGGCTGGTTCACCCCTCCACTTT. This chain uses TRBV5-6 with TRBJ1-6; TRBD1 aligns across 9 bases. The CDR3 extends over 16 amino acids. J lost 9 bases, V lost 4 bases, and 11 bases had no gene match. Germline CDR1 and CDR2: SGHDT and YYEEEE.

The chain couples TRBV19 to TRBJ2-7; tentative D call: TRBD2 (5 bases). Trimming pared 3 bases from V and 2 bases from J, leaving 17 bases between. This CDR3 has 16 residues. CDR1 LNHDA and CDR2 SQIVND come from the germline V gene (reference sequence). This CDR3 reads CASSIVGATTAYEQYF. CDR3 sequence (DNA): TGTGCCAGTAGTATTGTGGGAGCGACCACGGCCTACGAGCAGTACTTC.

This chain uses TRBV7-9 with TRBJ1-5; D unresolved. V shed 3 bases and J shed 6 bases, with 9 bases lying between them. The CDR3 runs 13 residues. The V gene's germline CDR1 is SEHNR and CDR2 FQNEAQ (reference sequence). CDR3 DNA sequence: TGTGCCAGCAGCTTGGCCGACACTCAGCCCCAGCATTTT. Protein: CASSLADTQPQHF.

The count of this clone is one. DNA of the CDR3: TGTGCCAGCAGCCAAAGCCCGGGCTCTGGAAACACCATATATTTT. This translates into CASSQSPGSGNTIYF. The rearrangement uses TRBV3-1 (or the pseudogene TRBV3-2) and TRBJ1-3; the D is unclear. V was shortened by 2 bases and J by 0 bases, with 8 bases between the two germline ends. The CDR3 totals 15 residues. CDR1 LGHDT and CDR2 YNNKEL come from the germline V gene (reference sequence).

Points on this clone: The conserved phenylalanine or tryptophan is not found at the CDR3 terminus, so this likely reflects a read error. The DNA is left out, because the CDR3 cannot be placed on it with certainty; the CDR3 is given as TCRdb lists it. The V and J genes are TRBV11-2 and TRBJ1-6; the D call in the table, TRBD1, was not verified against the DNA. The CDR3 totals 13 residues, both ends included. Germline loops: CDR1 SGHAT, CDR2 FQNNGV. The CDR3: CASSLGENRGQGY.

The chain has TRBV9 and TRBJ1-2; D may be TRBD1 (6 bases). This CDR3 has 16 amino acids. In germline, CDR1 is SGDLS, CDR2 YYNGEE. Trimming cost V 0 bases and J 4 bases, with 16 bases left between them. This chain's CDR3 is CASSVARGALSYGYTF. CDR3 nucleotides: TGTGCCAGCAGCGTAGCTCGGGGGGCCCTATCCTATGGCTACACCTTC.

The chain recombines TRBV24-1 with TRBJ1-2, with 7 bases lining up with TRBD1. In germline, CDR1 is KGHDR, CDR2 SFDVKD. With 6 bases clipped from V and 7 bases from J, the junction kept 10 bases outside the gene matches. CDR3 size: 14 residues. The CDR3 spells CATSRRDSFSGYTF. The CDR3 DNA reads TGTGCCACCAGTCGGAGGGACAGCTTCTCTGGCTACACCTTC.

V gene TRBV7-2 combines with J gene TRBJ1-1; perhaps TRBD1 as D (5 bases). CDR1 is SGHTA, CDR2 FQGNSA, per germline. This CDR3 region has 14 residues. V lost 0 bases, J lost 1 base, and 6 bases lay in between. The CDR3 nucleotides are TGTGCCAGCAGCTTAGCGACAGCGAACACTGAAGCTTTCTTT. It yields the protein CASSLATANTEAFF.

The V gene is TRBV7-2, the J gene TRBJ1-4; 9 positions agree with TRBD1. This CDR3 spans 14 amino acids. After removal of 4 bases from V and 7 bases from J, the junction contained 4 bases not matched to a gene. CDR1 and CDR2 from the germline V gene are SGHTA and FQGNSA. DNA of the CDR3: TGTGCCAGCAGCTGGGACAGGGTGGGTGAAAAACTGTTTTTT. It translates to CASSWDRVGEKLFF. Based on the CDR3 plus reference TRBV7-2 and TRBJ1-4, the full variable domain is GAGVSQSPSNKVTEKGKDVELRCDPISGHTALYWYRQSLGQGLEFLIYFQGNSAPDKSGLPSDRFSAERTGGSVSTLTIQRTQQEDSAVYLCASSWDRVGEKLFFGSGTQLSVL.

The CDR3 DNA sequence: TGTGCCAGCAGGACCCCCGGGGGGAATCTCTACGAGCAGTACTTC. Translating it yields CASRTPGGNLYEQYF. J is TRBJ2-7 and V is TRBV6-5; 7 nucleotides line up with TRBD2. The CDR3 loop spans 15 amino acids. J gave up 3 bases and V 6 bases, and 11 bases lay outside the gene matches. Germline values: CDR1 MNHEY, CDR2 SVGAGI.

There are a few counts of this clone. This rearrangement joins TRBV5-1 to TRBJ1-4; 9 bases line up with TRBD1. The CDR3 is 15 residues long. Looked up from germline, CDR1 is SGHRS and CDR2 is YFSETQ. V was clipped by 0 bases and J by 14 bases; unmatched bases: 11. DNA of the CDR3: TGCGCCAGCAGCTTGGTGGTGGGACAGGGTTCAGAGCTGTTTTTT. Translation gives CASSLVVGQGSELFF.

The chain is built from TRBV24-1 and TRBJ1-2, with TRBD1 matching 10 bases. Germline CDR1 and CDR2: KGHDR and SFDVKD. V shed 3 bases and J 4 bases; nucleotides not matched to a gene: 1. CDR3 length equals 14 residues. The chain's CDR3 is CATSDRDRGYGYTF. The CDR3 bases are TGTGCCACCAGTGATAGGGACAGGGGCTATGGCTACACCTTC.

The chain has TRBV9 and TRBJ1-2; 7 bases align to TRBD1. Germline lookup yields CDR1 SGDLS and CDR2 YYNGEE. This CDR3 has 15 amino acids. Trimming cost V 4 bases and J 1 base; bases outside gene matches: 7. The CDR3, as DNA: TGTGCCAGCAGCACAGAGACAGGGAGTAACTATGGCTACACCTTC. Encoded protein: CASSTETGSNYGYTF.

The genes are TRBV5-1 and TRBJ2-1; D gene unclear. The germline gives CDR1 SGHRS, CDR2 YFSETQ. CDR3 size: 15 residues. Trimming stripped 0 bases from V and 6 bases from J, with 13 bases between. The chain's CDR3 is CASSLGTTFGNEQFF. The CDR3 DNA is TGCGCCAGCAGCTTGGGAACTACCTTTGGCAATGAGCAGTTCTTC.

The rearrangement uses TRBV6-5 and TRBJ1-2; D gene unclear. Trimming stripped 7 bases from V and 8 bases from J, with 14 bases between. Germline V CDR1 and CDR2: MNHEY, SVGAGI. The CDR3 extends over 12 amino acids. CDR3: CASKAPGKGYTF. The DNA of the CDR3 is TGTGCCAGCAAAGCGCCCGGGAAAGGCTACACCTTC.

This rearrangement joins TRBV19 to TRBJ1-5, with D possibly being TRBD1 (6 bases). The germline V gene has CDR1 LNHDA and CDR2 SQIVND (reference sequence). This CDR3 has 15 residues. Deletions cut 5 bases from V and 5 bases from J, with 16 bases between. This CDR3 reads CASSHRVVGDQPQHF. The DNA of the CDR3 is TGTGCCAGTAGTCACAGGGTTGTTGGGGATCAGCCCCAGCATTTT.

The V gene is TRBV7-9, the J gene TRBJ2-1; 11 positions match TRBD2. The CDR3 has 16 amino acids. Unmatched junction bases numbered 3, after V lost 2 bases and J lost 3 bases. CDR1 and CDR2 from the germline V gene are SEHNR and FQNEAQ (reference sequence). The CDR3 here is CASSLLAGGNYNEQFF. CDR3 DNA sequence: TGTGCCAGCAGCTTATTAGCGGGGGGGAACTACAATGAGCAGTTCTTC.

This chain uses TRBV15 with TRBJ2-7; no firm D call. CDR3 length equals 13 residues. V was pared by 0 bases and J by 5 bases, with 8 bases between. In germline, CDR1 is LNHNV, CDR2 YYDKDF (reference sequence). Here the CDR3 DNA reads TGTGCCACCAGCAGAGATTATATCGACGAGCAGTACTTC. It encodes CATSRDYIDEQYF. The complete variable domain, with remaining parts taken from reference TRBV15 and TRBJ2-7, reads DAMVIQNPRYQVTQFGKPVTLSCSQTLNHNVMYWYQQKSSQAPKLLFHYYDKDFNNEADTPDNFQSRRPNTSFCFLDIRSPGLGDTAMYLCATSRDYIDEQYFGPGTRLTVT.

This clone has just a few counts. The J gene is TRBJ1-2, the V gene TRBV7-3; 10 bases align to TRBD1. V lost 4 bases, J lost 3 bases, and 8 bases stayed unmatched. Germline V gene lookup returns CDR1 SGHTA and CDR2 FQGTGA. This CDR3 spans 16 amino acids. The chain's CDR3 is CASSYGQGVFYYGYTF. For the CDR3, the DNA is TGTGCCAGCAGCTACGGACAGGGGGTTTTTTACTATGGCTACACCTTC. The entire variable domain, with the rest obtained from reference TRBV7-3 and TRBJ1-2, is as follows: GAGVSQTPSNKVTEKGKYVELRCDPISGHTALYWYRQSLGQGPEFLIYFQGTGAADDSGLPNDRFFAVRPEGSVSTLKIQRTERGDSAVYLCASSYGQGVFYYGYTFGSGTRLTVV.

The rearrangement links TRBV30 to TRBJ2-2, with D possibly matching TRBD2 (5 bases). The CDR3 contains 15 residues. Trimming removed 0 bases from V and 5 bases from J, with 13 bases in between. Per germline, CDR1 GTSNPN and CDR2 SVGIG (reference sequence). The CDR3 coding sequence is TGTGCCTGGAGTGTTTCCCGCCGGGATACCGGGGAGCTGTTTTTT. This codes for CAWSVSRRDTGELFF. Supplemented by reference TRBV30 and TRBJ2-2, the full variable domain reads SQTIHQWPATLVQPVGSPLSLECTVEGTSNPNLYWYRQAAGRGLQLLFYSVGIGQISSEVPQNLSASRPQDRQFILSSKKLLLSDSGFYLCAWSVSRRDTGELFFGEGSRLTVL.

This rearrangement joins TRBV19 to TRBJ2-5; 9 bases fit TRBD2. V shed 0 bases and J 5 bases; nucleotides not matched to a gene: 16. The CDR3 sequence is 19 residues long. CDR1 and CDR2 from the germline V gene are LNHDA and SQIVND (reference sequence). CDR3 loop: CASSIDGIVSGGPRETQYF. The CDR3 DNA sequence: TGTGCCAGTAGTATAGATGGCATCGTGAGCGGGGGGCCTCGGGAGACCCAGTACTTC.

The chain uses TRBV24-1 and TRBJ2-5; 11 nucleotides line up with TRBD2. The CDR3 runs to 16 residues. V shed 4 bases and J 5 bases; nucleotides not matched to a gene: 8. Germline loops: CDR1 KGHDR, CDR2 SFDVKD. The CDR3 sequence is CATSDSGTSGRETQYF. CDR3 coding DNA: TGTGCCACCAGTGACAGCGGGACTAGCGGAAGGGAGACCCAGTACTTC.